One sample yielded the 27 T cell receptor beta chains listed below, sequenced in a study of cytomegalovirus exposure and HLA in healthy donors. Data came from immunoSEQ multiplex PCR; TCRdb stores just in-frame clones and leaves some out. Of roughly 120,000 clones in the sample, roughly 94% were seen once. Sample: PBMCs. These receptors were obtained from a young woman in good health and CMV-seronegative.

J is TRBJ1-5 and V is TRBV28; TRBD1 might be the D (6 bases). Germline V gene sequence: CDR1 MDHEN, CDR2 SYDVKM. The V end was cut by 6 bases, the J end by 3 bases, with 9 bases between. The CDR3 sequence is 13 residues long. In nucleotides, the CDR3 is TGTGCCAGCAGGACAGGACTCAATCAGCCCCAGCATTTT. Its protein product is CASRTGLNQPQHF.

The chain is built from TRBV30 and TRBJ1-5, with a possible D match to TRBD1 (5 bases). The germline CDR1 and CDR2 sequences are GTSNPN and SVGIG (reference sequence). This CDR3 region has 14 residues. The germline V and J ends were trimmed by 5 bases and 4 bases, with 15 bases remaining between them. The chain's CDR3 is CAWSGGLANQPQHF. The CDR3, as DNA: TGTGCCTGGTCCGGGGGTCTGGCAAATCAGCCCCAGCATTTT.

The rearrangement uses TRBV30 and TRBJ1-2, with 8 bases identical to TRBD1. Losses at the gene ends were 2 bases for V and 5 bases for J; bases not matched to a gene: 10. The germline CDR1 and CDR2 sequences are GTSNPN and SVGIG (reference sequence). The CDR3 consists of 15 residues. The CDR3 DNA sequence: TGTGCCTGGAGTATACCCGGACAGGGTCGGTATGGCTACACCTTC. It codes for CAWSIPGQGRYGYTF.

This clone occurred a few times. This chain uses TRBV6-5 with TRBJ2-7; possible D gene TRBD2, 5 bases. Trimming removed 5 bases from V and 5 bases from J, with 13 bases in between. The CDR3 loop spans 13 amino acids. The germline V gene has CDR1 MNHEY and CDR2 SVGAGI. The CDR3 protein is CASSTPAGHEQYF. CDR3 nucleotides: TGTGCCAGCAGTACACCCGCGGGTCACGAGCAGTACTTC.

The chain links TRBV2 to TRBJ2-3; the D gene is possibly TRBD2 (5 bases). CDR3 length: 11 amino acids. V lost 8 bases and J 4 bases, leaving 7 bases between the germline ends. CDR1 is SNHLY, CDR2 FYNNEI, per germline. CDR3 DNA sequence: TGTGCCAGCTGTAGCGCAGATACGCAGTATTTT. Its translation: CASCSADTQYF.

The chain employs TRBV11-2 and TRBJ2-3, with D possibly being TRBD2 (6 bases). This CDR3 has 13 residues. V was shortened by 5 bases and J by 5 bases, with 11 bases between the two germline ends. The germline V gene encodes CDR1 SGHAT and CDR2 FQNNGV. CDR3 DNA: TGTGCCAGCAGCACGGGACTGAAAGATACGCAGTATTTT. Translation: CASSTGLKDTQYF. Using reference TRBV11-2 and TRBJ2-3 for the parts outside the CDR3, the full variable domain is EAGVAQSPRYKIIEKRQSVAFWCNPISGHATLYWYQQILGQGPKLLIQFQNNGVVDDSQLPKDRFSAERLKGVDSTLKIQPAKLEDSAVYLCASSTGLKDTQYFGPGTRLTVL.

The chain joins TRBV14 to TRBJ2-2, with D uncertain. V lost 4 bases and J lost 6, with 12 bases in between. The CDR3 loop spans 14 amino acids. In germline, CDR1 is SGHDN, CDR2 FVKESK. The DNA of the CDR3 is TGTGCCAGCAGCCGACACACTCTCGCCGGGGAGCTGTTTTTT. Protein: CASSRHTLAGELFF.

V gene TRBV28 combines with J gene TRBJ2-7; D is possibly TRBD1 (6 bases). The CDR3 contains 13 residues. Germline V gene lookup returns CDR1 MDHEN and CDR2 SYDVKM. The V and J ends lost 1 base and 2 bases respectively, with 6 bases between them. The CDR3 is CASSLYRAYEQYF. The CDR3 bases are TGTGCCAGCAGTTTATACAGGGCCTACGAGCAGTACTTC.

This clone was picked up a small number of times. This chain joins TRBV6-1 and TRBJ2-7; 10 bases align to TRBD2. This CDR3 region has 16 residues. Germline CDR1 MNHNS, CDR2 SASEGT. The J segment lost 2 bases and the V segment lost 4 bases, leaving 8 bases of the junction unmatched. The CDR3: CASSAPSGGLTYEQYF. The CDR3 DNA follows: TGTGCCAGCAGTGCCCCTAGCGGGGGACTAACCTACGAGCAGTACTTC.

The chain couples TRBV7-9 to TRBJ2-1; 7 bases map to TRBD1. The trim removed 9 bases at V and 6 bases at J, leaving 5 bases unmatched. CDR1 and CDR2 (germline): SEHNR, FQNEAQ (reference sequence). The CDR3 runs to 12 residues. The CDR3 DNA follows: TGTGCCAGTCGCCGGGACAGCAATGAGCAGTTCTTC. Its translation is CASRRDSNEQFF.

V gene TRBV6-5 combines with J gene TRBJ1-2; TRBD1 matches 7 bases. The CDR3 is 15 residues long. The ends lost 2 bases at V and 5 bases at J; junction bases unmatched: 8. CDR1 and CDR2 (germline): MNHEY, SVGAGI. The CDR3 region has the DNA TGTGCCAGCAGTTACCTCACCTCGACAGGGTATGGCTACACCTTC. This codes for CASSYLTSTGYGYTF.

The DNA for the CDR3 is TGTGCCAGCAGTGAAACACATCGGACAGGAGTCTACGAGCAGTACTTC. Translated, it gives CASSETHRTGVYEQYF. This chain uses TRBV25-1 with TRBJ2-7, with 7 bases matching TRBD1. Germline-derived CDR1 and CDR2 are MGHDK and SYGVNS. The length of the CDR3 is 16 residues. V was pared by 2 bases and J by 3 bases, with 10 bases of the junction left unmatched.

J is TRBJ1-4 and V is TRBV2; D might be TRBD1 (6 bases). The CDR3 spans 15 residues. Germline assignment: CDR1 SNHLY and CDR2 FYNNEI. V was clipped by 1 base and J by 8 bases, with 14 bases between them. The CDR3 reads CASSEVGARGEKLFF. CDR3 DNA sequence: TGTGCCAGCAGTGAAGTGGGGGCGCGTGGGGAAAAACTGTTTTTT.

The V call is TRBV6-1, the J call TRBJ1-5; D unclear. The CDR3 has 13 residues. V lost 3 bases, J lost 9 bases, and 12 bases lay in between. CDR1 is MNHNS and CDR2 is SASEGT in the germline V gene. The CDR3 coding sequence is TGTGCCAGCAGTGAGACCCTAGAGCGGCCCCAGCATTTT. Amino acids: CASSETLERPQHF.

V gene TRBV10-2 combines with J gene TRBJ2-2; tentative D call: TRBD2 (5 bases). CDR1 and CDR2 from the germline V gene are WSHSY and SAAADI. There are 15 residues in the CDR3. V was pared by 8 bases and J by 2 bases, with 15 bases between. The CDR3 spells CASGGTGSNTGELFF. The CDR3 DNA reads TGCGCCAGCGGAGGCACCGGGTCCAACACCGGGGAGCTGTTTTTT.

The sample holds one count of this clone. This chain links TRBV5-4 with TRBJ2-6, with TRBD1 matching 8 bases. The CDR3 extends over 17 amino acids. Trimming removed 4 bases from V and 0 bases from J; junction bases left unmatched: 6. Germline V gives CDR1 SGHNT, CDR2 YYREEE (reference sequence). Written as DNA, the CDR3 is TGTGCCAGCAGCACCACCAGGGGGCTCTCTGGGGCCAACGTCCTGACTTTC. It yields the protein CASSTTRGLSGANVLTF.

The CDR3 loop is CASSLGGAGGEQYF. The CDR3 nucleotides read TGTGCCAGCAGTTTGGGAGGGGCGGGCGGCGAGCAGTACTTC. The chain is built from TRBV28 and TRBJ2-7; TRBD2 matches at 7 bases. The CDR3 covers 14 residues. V was clipped by 3 bases and J by 6 bases; unmatched bases: 8. In germline, CDR1 is MDHEN, CDR2 SYDVKM.

This chain joins TRBV28 and TRBJ2-1; tentative D call: TRBD1 (5 bases). Germline V gene sequence: CDR1 MDHEN, CDR2 SYDVKM. The CDR3 consists of 12 residues. Deletions cut 1 base from V and 10 bases from J, with 8 bases between. CDR3: CASSLSGLEQFF. The CDR3 coding sequence is TGTGCCAGCAGTTTATCAGGGTTGGAGCAGTTCTTC.

V is TRBV30 and J is TRBJ1-3, with D possibly being TRBD1 (6 bases). Germline V gene data show CDR1 as GTSNPN and CDR2 as SVGIG (reference sequence). V was clipped by 6 bases and J by 0 bases, with 15 bases between them. CDR3 length equals 15 residues. In nucleotides, the CDR3 is TGTGCCTGCCTTCGGTCCAGGGGCTCTGGAAACACCATATATTTT. It yields the protein CACLRSRGSGNTIYF.

This chain joins TRBV15 and TRBJ2-3; 9 bases are a match to TRBD1. CDR3 size: 13 residues. Trimming took 8 bases from V and 0 from J; bases not matched to a gene: 0. The V gene's germline CDR1 is LNHNV and CDR2 YYDKDF (reference sequence). CDR3: CATGQGSTDTQYF. In DNA, the CDR3 is TGTGCCACCGGACAGGGGAGCACAGATACGCAGTATTTT.

V and J are TRBV6-5 and TRBJ2-3; no reliable D call. Germline assignment: CDR1 MNHEY and CDR2 SVGAGI. V lost 7 bases to trimming and J lost 6 bases, with 11 bases between them. The CDR3 sequence is 12 residues long. CDR3 sequence (DNA): TGTGCCAGCAACTCGGGTTTTGATACGCAGTATTTT. Translated, it gives CASNSGFDTQYF.

This chain joins TRBV10-3 and TRBJ2-7, with D unclear. The CDR3 contains 15 residues. Trimming removed 0 bases from V and 0 bases from J, with 9 bases in between. CDR1 ENHRY and CDR2 SYGVKD come from the germline V gene. The CDR3 here is CAISESGQYSYEQYF. CDR3 in DNA: TGTGCCATCAGTGAGTCTGGCCAGTACTCCTACGAGCAGTACTTC.

V usage is TRBV11-2 and J usage is TRBJ2-7; D is unresolved. The germline CDR1 and CDR2 sequences are SGHAT and FQNNGV. V was clipped by 3 bases and J by 1 base, with 7 bases between them. This CDR3 comprises 13 residues. Here the CDR3 reads CASSFGPSYEQYF. CDR3 in DNA: TGTGCCAGCAGCTTCGGTCCATCCTACGAGCAGTACTTC.

The chain has TRBV6-1 and TRBJ2-7; D is possibly TRBD2 (5 bases). Trimming removed 8 bases from V and 6 bases from J, with 20 bases in between. The V gene's germline CDR1 is MNHNS and CDR2 SASEGT. The CDR3 extends over 14 amino acids. The CDR3 region has the DNA TGTGCCAGCGGGGTGGACTTTTTGCCGGGCGAGCAGTACTTC. Residues: CASGVDFLPGEQYF.

The genes are TRBV23-1 and TRBJ1-6; 7 bases fit TRBD1. TRBV23-1 is placed among ORFs of uncertain function. V trimming: 8 bases; J trimming: 9 bases; junction bases outside the gene matches: 13. The CDR3 length is 15 residues. The DNA of the CDR3 is TGCGCCAGCGGTAAAGGGGGCGCTGGGGGTTCACCCCTCCACTTT. This translates into CASGKGGAGGSPLHF.

The chain is built from TRBV5-1 and TRBJ1-2, with 8 nucleotides matching TRBD1. V shed 2 bases, J shed 5 bases, and the junction held 8 bases outside the gene matches. The length of the CDR3 is 15 residues. The germline gives CDR1 SGHRS, CDR2 YFSETQ. The CDR3 DNA sequence: TGCGCCAGCAGCTTAGGCGGGACAGGATCATATGGCTACACCTTC. It specifies CASSLGGTGSYGYTF.

The genes are TRBV2 and TRBJ1-1; 7 nucleotides align to TRBD1. From germline, CDR1 is SNHLY and CDR2 FYNNEI. The CDR3 covers 15 residues. The V gene end was trimmed by 2 bases and the J gene end by 6 bases; junction bases not matched to a gene: 9. In nucleotides, the CDR3 is TGTGCCAGCAGTGAAAGAGAGGGGGCTACTGCTGAAGCTTTCTTT. Translation: CASSEREGATAEAFF.